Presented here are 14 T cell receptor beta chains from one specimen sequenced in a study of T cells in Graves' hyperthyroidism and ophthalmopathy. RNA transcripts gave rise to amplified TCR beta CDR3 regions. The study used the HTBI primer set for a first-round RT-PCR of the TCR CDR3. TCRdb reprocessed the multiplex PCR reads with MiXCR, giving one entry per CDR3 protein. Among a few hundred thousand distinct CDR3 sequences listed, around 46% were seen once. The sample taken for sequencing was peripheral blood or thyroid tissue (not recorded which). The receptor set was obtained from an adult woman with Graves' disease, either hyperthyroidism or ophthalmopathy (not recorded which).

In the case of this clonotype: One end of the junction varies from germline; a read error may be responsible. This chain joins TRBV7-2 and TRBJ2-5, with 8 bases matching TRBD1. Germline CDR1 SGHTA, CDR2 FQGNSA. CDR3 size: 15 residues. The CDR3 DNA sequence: TGCGCCAGCAGCCCGGGACAGGCGTACCAAGAGACCCAGTACTTC. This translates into CASSPGQAYQETQYF.

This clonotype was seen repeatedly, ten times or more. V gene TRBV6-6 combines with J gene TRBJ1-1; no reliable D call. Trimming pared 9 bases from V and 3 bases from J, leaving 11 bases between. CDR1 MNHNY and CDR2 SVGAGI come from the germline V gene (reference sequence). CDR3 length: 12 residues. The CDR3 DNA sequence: TGTGCCAGTAGTATCGCGGACACTGAAGCTTTCTTT. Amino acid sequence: CASSIADTEAFF.

CDR3 DNA: TGCGCCAGCAGCACCCCCAGTACTACCCAGCAGTACTTC. Translating it yields CASSTPSTTQQYF. This chain joins TRBV5-1 and TRBJ2-7; D gene unclear. Germline CDR1 reads SGHRS; CDR2 reads YFSETQ. This CDR3 is 13 amino acids long. V was pared by 4 bases and J by 8 bases, with 16 bases between.

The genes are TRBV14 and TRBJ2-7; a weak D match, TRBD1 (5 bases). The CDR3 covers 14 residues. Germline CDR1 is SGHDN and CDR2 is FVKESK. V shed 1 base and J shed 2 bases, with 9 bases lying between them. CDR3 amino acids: CASSQGQNAYEQYF. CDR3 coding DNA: TGTGCCAGCAGCCAAGGACAGAACGCCTACGAGCAGTACTTC.

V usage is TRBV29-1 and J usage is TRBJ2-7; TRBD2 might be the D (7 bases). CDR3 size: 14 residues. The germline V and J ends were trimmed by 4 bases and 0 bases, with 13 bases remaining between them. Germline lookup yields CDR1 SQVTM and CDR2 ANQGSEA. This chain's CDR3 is CSVVRGGTSYEQYF. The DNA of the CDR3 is TGCAGCGTTGTAAGGGGGGGCACCTCCTACGAGCAGTACTTC.

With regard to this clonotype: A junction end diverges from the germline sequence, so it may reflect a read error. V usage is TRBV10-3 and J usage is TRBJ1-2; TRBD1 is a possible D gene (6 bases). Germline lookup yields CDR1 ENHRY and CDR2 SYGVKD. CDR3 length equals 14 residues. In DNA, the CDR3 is TGTGCCATCAGTGAAAGAGCGACAGGTTATGGAAACACATTC. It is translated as CAISERATGYGNTF.

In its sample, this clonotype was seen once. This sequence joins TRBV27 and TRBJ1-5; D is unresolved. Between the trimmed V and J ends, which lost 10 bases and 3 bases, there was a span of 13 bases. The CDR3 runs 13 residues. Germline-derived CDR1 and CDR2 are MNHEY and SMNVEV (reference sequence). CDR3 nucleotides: TGTGCCACCATGCGAGGGCTCAATCAGCCCCAGCATTTT. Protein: CATMRGLNQPQHF.

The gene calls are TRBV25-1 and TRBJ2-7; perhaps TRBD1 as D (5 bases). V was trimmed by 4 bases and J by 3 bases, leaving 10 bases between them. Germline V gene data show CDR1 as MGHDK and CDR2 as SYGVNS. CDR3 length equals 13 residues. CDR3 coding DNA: TGTGCCAGCAGTGCAGACAGCCACTACGAGCAGTACTTC. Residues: CASSADSHYEQYF.

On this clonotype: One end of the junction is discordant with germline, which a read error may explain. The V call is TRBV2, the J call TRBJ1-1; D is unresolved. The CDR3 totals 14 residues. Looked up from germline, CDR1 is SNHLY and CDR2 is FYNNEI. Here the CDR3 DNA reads TGTGCCAGCAGTGAGGTCGTCATGAACACTGAAGCTTCCTTT. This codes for CASSEVVMNTEASF. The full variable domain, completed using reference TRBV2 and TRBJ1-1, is EPEVTQTPSHQVTQMGQEVILRCVPISNHLYFYWYRQILGQKVEFLVSFYNNEISEKSEIFDDQFSVERPDGSNFTLKIRSTKLEDSAMYFCASSEVVMNTEASFGQGTRLTVV.

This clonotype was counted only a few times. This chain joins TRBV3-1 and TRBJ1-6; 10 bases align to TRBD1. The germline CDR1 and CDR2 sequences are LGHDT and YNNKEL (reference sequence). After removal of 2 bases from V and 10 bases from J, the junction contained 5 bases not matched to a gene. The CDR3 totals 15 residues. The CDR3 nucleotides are TGTGCCAGCAGCCAAACCTCGACAGGGGGCTCACCCCTCCACTTT. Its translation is CASSQTSTGGSPLHF. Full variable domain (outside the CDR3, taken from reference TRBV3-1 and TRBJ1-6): DTAVSQTPKYLVTQMGNDKSIKCEQNLGHDTMYWYKQDSKKFLKIMFSYNNKELIINETVPNRFSPKSPDKAHLNLHINSLELGDSAVYFCASSQTSTGGSPLHFGNGTRLTVT.

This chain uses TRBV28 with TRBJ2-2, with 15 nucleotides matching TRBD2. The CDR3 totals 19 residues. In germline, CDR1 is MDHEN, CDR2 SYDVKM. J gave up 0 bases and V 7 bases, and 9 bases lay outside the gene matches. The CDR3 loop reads CASTPLGLAGGANTGELFF. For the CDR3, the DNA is TGTGCCAGCACCCCACTCGGACTAGCGGGAGGGGCGAACACCGGGGAGCTGTTTTTT.

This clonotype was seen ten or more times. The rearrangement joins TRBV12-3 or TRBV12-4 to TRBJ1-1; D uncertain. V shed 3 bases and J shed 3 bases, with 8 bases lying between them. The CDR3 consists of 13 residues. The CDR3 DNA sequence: TGTGCCAGCAGTTTGGTGAGGGACACTGAAGCTTTCTTT. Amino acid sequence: CASSLVRDTEAFF.

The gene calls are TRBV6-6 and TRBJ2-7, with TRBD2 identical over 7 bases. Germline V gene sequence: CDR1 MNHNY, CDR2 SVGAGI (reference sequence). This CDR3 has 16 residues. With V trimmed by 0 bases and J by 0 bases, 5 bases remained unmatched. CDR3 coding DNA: TGTGCCAGCAGTTACTCGAGTAAGCGGGACTCCTACGAGCAGTACTTC. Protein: CASSYSSKRDSYEQYF.

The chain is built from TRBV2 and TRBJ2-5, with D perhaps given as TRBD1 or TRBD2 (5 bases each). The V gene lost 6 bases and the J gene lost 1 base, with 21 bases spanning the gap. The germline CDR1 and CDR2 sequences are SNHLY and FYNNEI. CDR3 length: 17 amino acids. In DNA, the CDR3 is TGTGCCAGCAGAGACATACAGGAAAGGGCGGGCCAAGAGACCCAGTACTTC. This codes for CASRDIQERAGQETQYF.